Each of the 25 T cell receptor beta chains below was sequenced from the same sample in a study of human thymus T cells. The table came from immunoSEQ multiplex PCR; TCRdb's copy has only in-frame clones and leaves some out. The data contain 70,000 to 75,000 clones, 85% to 95% of them singletons. Resections from corrective heart surgery provided thymus tissue. The sequenced sample was thymus tissue. The receptors originated from a girl less than two years old with a congenital heart defect but otherwise immunologically healthy.

The chain joins TRBV7-2 to TRBJ1-5; no clear D. The CDR3 runs 16 residues. V was pared by 1 base and J by 4 bases, with 14 bases between. Germline loops: CDR1 SGHTA, CDR2 FQGNSA. The CDR3 sequence is CASSLGERKGNQPQHF. CDR3 bases: TGTGCCAGCAGCTTAGGGGAGAGAAAAGGGAATCAGCCCCAGCATTTT.

The chain couples TRBV19 to TRBJ2-4, with D tentatively TRBD2 (7 bases). The CDR3 extends over 14 amino acids. V was shortened by 9 bases and J by 2 bases, with 14 bases between the two germline ends. From germline, CDR1 is LNHDA and CDR2 SQIVND (reference sequence). DNA for the CDR3: TGTGCCAGCATGGGGGGGCGACCCAAAAACATTCAGTACTTC. Amino acid sequence: CASMGGRPKNIQYF.

The V gene is TRBV5-1, the J gene TRBJ2-1, with D tentatively TRBD1 (6 bases). The CDR3 extends over 18 amino acids. The V and J ends lost 0 bases and 7 bases respectively, with 23 bases between them. The germline CDR1 and CDR2 sequences are SGHRS and YFSETQ. The CDR3 spells CASSLDLGAIKSRNEQFF. The CDR3 nucleotides read TGCGCCAGCAGCTTGGACCTGGGGGCAATTAAAAGCCGGAATGAGCAGTTCTTC.

CDR3 DNA sequence: TGTGCCAGCAGCCAAGACGGGATTAACTATGGCTACACCTTC. It is translated as CASSQDGINYGYTF. The chain has TRBV7-6 and TRBJ1-2; no firm D call. Germline-derived CDR1 and CDR2 are SGHVS and FNYEAQ. The V end lost 5 bases, the J end lost 1 base, and 11 bases lay between the germline ends. The CDR3 consists of 14 residues.

This clone has just a few counts. V is TRBV28 and J is TRBJ2-1, with D perhaps matching TRBD1 (6 bases). From germline, CDR1 is MDHEN and CDR2 SYDVKM. The CDR3 has 11 residues. V was trimmed by 3 bases and J by 10 bases, leaving 7 bases between them. CDR3 DNA: TGTGCCAGCAGTTTCGGACAGGAGCAGTTCTTC. Protein: CASSFGQEQFF.

CDR3 DNA: TGTGCCAGCAGCTATTCCCCGGACAGGGGAGGACCCAGACGCGCTGAAGCTTTCTTT. Its translation is CASSYSPDRGGPRRAEAFF. This chain uses TRBV7-2 with TRBJ1-1; 9 nucleotides line up with TRBD1. J was trimmed by 6 bases and V by 4 bases; bases with no gene match: 21. CDR3 length: 19 amino acids. CDR1 SGHTA and CDR2 FQGNSA come from the germline V gene.

This chain uses TRBV9 with TRBJ2-1, with 13 bases that match TRBD2. From germline, CDR1 is SGDLS and CDR2 YYNGEE. V lost 4 bases, J lost 4 bases, and 8 bases stayed unmatched. This CDR3 region has 17 residues. The CDR3 DNA reads as TGTGCCAGCAGCCCACTGGGACTAGCGGGACGGTACAATGAGCAGTTCTTC. Protein: CASSPLGLAGRYNEQFF.

The chain combines TRBV30 with TRBJ2-5, with 7 bases fitting TRBD1. The germline CDR1 and CDR2 sequences are GTSNPN and SVGIG (reference sequence). This CDR3 spans 10 amino acids. The DNA of the CDR3 is TGTCAGGGGGTACAAGAGACCCAGTACTTC. It translates to CQGVQETQYF. Filled out from reference TRBV30 and TRBJ2-5, the complete variable domain reads SQTIHQWPATLVQPVGSPLSLECTVEGTSNPNLYWYRQAAGRGLQLLFYSVGIGQISSEVPQNLSASRPQDRQFILSSKKLLLSDSGFYLCQGVQETQYFGPGTRLLVL.

This clone has just one count. The rearrangement links TRBV13 to TRBJ2-7; no firm D call. CDR1 and CDR2 (germline): PRHDT, FYEKMQ (reference sequence). The CDR3 has 14 amino acids. V was pared by 5 bases and J by 4 bases, with 15 bases between. CDR3 amino acids: CASSPQDASYEQYF. As DNA, the CDR3 is TGTGCCAGCAGCCCCCAGGACGCTTCATACGAGCAGTACTTC.

The chain joins TRBV19 to TRBJ1-3; D uncertain. V gave up 6 bases and J gave up 4 bases, with 19 bases separating them. The CDR3 extends over 16 amino acids. The V gene's germline CDR1 is LNHDA and CDR2 SQIVND (reference sequence). The CDR3 region has the DNA TGTGCCAGTAGGAACAGAGACCGAAGAAAGGGAAACACCATATATTTT. Its protein is CASRNRDRRKGNTIYF. The whole variable domain, filled in from reference TRBV19 and TRBJ1-3, reads DGGITQSPKYLFRKEGQNVTLSCEQNLNHDAMYWYRQDPGQGLRLIYYSQIVNDFQKGDIAEGYSVSREKKESFPLTVTSAQKNPTAFYLCASRNRDRRKGNTIYFGEGSWLTVV.

The genes are TRBV18 and TRBJ1-3; 7 positions agree with TRBD1. Unmatched junction bases numbered 5, after V lost 2 bases and J lost 1 base. This CDR3 is built from 16 residues. The V gene's germline CDR1 is KGHSH and CDR2 LQKENI. The CDR3 sequence is CASSPTYRGSGNTIYF. CDR3 nucleotide sequence: TGTGCCAGCTCACCAACGTACAGGGGATCTGGAAACACCATATATTTT.

This clone appeared a few times. This chain connects TRBV29-1 to TRBJ1-2; D is unresolved. Germline CDR1 SQVTM, CDR2 ANQGSEA. The V end lost 5 bases, the J end lost 3 bases, and 10 bases lay between the germline ends. This CDR3 has 12 residues. The CDR3 bases are TGCAGCGTTACCCGCCGTGACTATGGCTACACCTTC. Translation gives CSVTRRDYGYTF.

V gene TRBV29-1 combines with J gene TRBJ2-7; either TRBD1 or TRBD2 may fit D (5 bases each). CDR3 length: 14 residues. The V gene's germline CDR1 is SQVTM and CDR2 ANQGSEA. Between the trimmed V and J ends, which lost 7 bases and 2 bases, there was a span of 18 bases. CDR3 loop: CSATRDQSPYEQYF. The CDR3 bases are TGCAGCGCCACCCGGGACCAGAGCCCCTACGAGCAGTACTTC.

The chain links TRBV6-1 to TRBJ1-5; D not resolved. CDR3 length: 14 amino acids. CDR1 is MNHNS and CDR2 is SASEGT in the germline V gene. Deletions cut 6 bases from V and 5 bases from J, with 14 bases between. In DNA form, the CDR3 reads TGTGCCAGCAGCCTTAGACTGGAGCATCAGCCCCAGCATTTT. It is translated as CASSLRLEHQPQHF.

This chain joins TRBV6-1 and TRBJ1-3; D uncertain. Trimming pared 4 bases from V and 0 bases from J, leaving 13 bases between. The CDR3 has 16 residues. CDR1 is MNHNS and CDR2 is SASEGT in the germline V gene. CDR3 residues: CASSGTRRTSGNTIYF. In DNA, the CDR3 is TGTGCCAGCAGTGGTACCAGACGGACCTCTGGAAACACCATATATTTT.

This clone was counted a single time. The V call is TRBV18, the J call TRBJ1-2; 8 bases line up with TRBD1. The CDR3 length is 19 residues. With 3 bases clipped from V and 4 bases from J, the junction kept 19 bases outside the gene matches. Germline values: CDR1 KGHSH, CDR2 LQKENI. The CDR3 here is CASSPIPGPPRGQVYGYTF. In DNA form, the CDR3 reads TGTGCCAGCTCACCTATACCTGGACCGCCCAGGGGGCAAGTCTATGGCTACACCTTC.

This clone came up a few times. The chain employs TRBV19 and TRBJ1-1; D uncertain. CDR3 length: 13 residues. Germline V gene sequence: CDR1 LNHDA, CDR2 SQIVND (reference sequence). Trimming left V 3 bases short and J 5 bases short, with 10 bases between. CDR3 amino acids: CASSMGEGTEAFF. In DNA form, the CDR3 reads TGTGCCAGTAGTATGGGAGAGGGAACTGAAGCTTTCTTT.

The rearrangement joins TRBV10-3 to TRBJ1-1, with D possibly TRBD1 on 5 matching bases. The germline gives CDR1 ENHRY, CDR2 SYGVKD. The germline V and J ends were trimmed by 4 bases and 3 bases, with 6 bases remaining between them. This CDR3 is built from 12 residues. The CDR3 DNA is TGTGCCATCAGTGGGGGGTACACTGAAGCTTTCTTT. It yields the protein CAISGGYTEAFF.

This sequence joins TRBV5-1 and TRBJ1-4; D is perhaps TRBD1 (6 bases). CDR3 length: 14 amino acids. Germline CDR1 and CDR2: SGHRS and YFSETQ. Deletions cut 6 bases from V and 3 bases from J, with 12 bases between. DNA of the CDR3: TGCGCCAGCAAAAGGACAGCCTCTAATGAAAAACTGTTTTTT. Its translation: CASKRTASNEKLFF.

J is TRBJ2-3 and V is TRBV7-9; D assignment may be TRBD1 or TRBD2 (6 bases each). The CDR3 is 16 amino acids. Between the trimmed V and J ends, which lost 3 bases and 5 bases, there was a span of 18 bases. Germline values: CDR1 SEHNR, CDR2 FQNEAQ (reference sequence). The CDR3 sequence: CASSLPGAGDLDTQYF. The CDR3 DNA reads TGTGCCAGCAGCTTGCCCGGGGCAGGGGACTTAGATACGCAGTATTTT.

The DNA of the CDR3 is TGTGCCAGTAGTTCCGGGACTAGCGGATACGAGCAGTACTTC. This gives the protein CASSSGTSGYEQYF. The J gene is TRBJ2-7, the V gene TRBV19, with 11 nucleotides matching TRBD2. With V trimmed by 5 bases and J by 4 bases, 4 bases remained unmatched. Germline loops: CDR1 LNHDA, CDR2 SQIVND (reference sequence). The CDR3 is 14 amino acids.

The chain recombines TRBV5-8 with TRBJ2-7; perhaps TRBD1 as D (5 bases). CDR1 is SGHTS and CDR2 is YDEGEE in the germline V gene. This CDR3 contains 13 residues. V was shortened by 4 bases and J by 8 bases, with 16 bases between the two germline ends. CDR3 loop: CASSRSRGAKQYF. CDR3 nucleotide sequence: TGTGCCAGCAGCAGGTCAAGGGGTGCGAAGCAGTACTTC.

The CDR3 DNA follows: TGTGCCAGCAAAGTAACGGGACTAGCGACCTACGAGCAGTACTTC. Its translation is CASKVTGLATYEQYF. The gene calls are TRBV6-6 and TRBJ2-7; 10 nucleotides align to TRBD2. Per germline, CDR1 MNHNY and CDR2 SVGAGI (reference sequence). This CDR3 comprises 15 residues. V lost 7 bases to trimming and J lost 2 bases; unmatched junction nucleotides: 8.

The chain employs TRBV25-1 and TRBJ2-1; 7 positions match TRBD2. Germline V lookup: CDR1 MGHDK, CDR2 SYGVNS. Trimming cost V 6 bases and J 2 bases; bases outside gene matches: 13. CDR3 size: 17 residues. The CDR3 loop is CASSRRLAGATYNEQFF. CDR3 coding DNA: TGTGCCAGCAGCCGACGGTTGGCGGGAGCCACCTACAATGAGCAGTTCTTC.

V usage is TRBV4-3 and J usage is TRBJ2-2; D possibly matches TRBD1 or TRBD2 (7 bases each). V lost 4 bases and J 3 bases, leaving 15 bases between the germline ends. This CDR3 region has 16 residues. Looked up from germline, CDR1 is LGHNA and CDR2 is YSLEER. The CDR3 sequence: CASSRNQGGDTGELFF. In nucleotides, the CDR3 is TGCGCCAGCAGCCGGAACCAGGGGGGGGACACCGGGGAGCTGTTTTTT.